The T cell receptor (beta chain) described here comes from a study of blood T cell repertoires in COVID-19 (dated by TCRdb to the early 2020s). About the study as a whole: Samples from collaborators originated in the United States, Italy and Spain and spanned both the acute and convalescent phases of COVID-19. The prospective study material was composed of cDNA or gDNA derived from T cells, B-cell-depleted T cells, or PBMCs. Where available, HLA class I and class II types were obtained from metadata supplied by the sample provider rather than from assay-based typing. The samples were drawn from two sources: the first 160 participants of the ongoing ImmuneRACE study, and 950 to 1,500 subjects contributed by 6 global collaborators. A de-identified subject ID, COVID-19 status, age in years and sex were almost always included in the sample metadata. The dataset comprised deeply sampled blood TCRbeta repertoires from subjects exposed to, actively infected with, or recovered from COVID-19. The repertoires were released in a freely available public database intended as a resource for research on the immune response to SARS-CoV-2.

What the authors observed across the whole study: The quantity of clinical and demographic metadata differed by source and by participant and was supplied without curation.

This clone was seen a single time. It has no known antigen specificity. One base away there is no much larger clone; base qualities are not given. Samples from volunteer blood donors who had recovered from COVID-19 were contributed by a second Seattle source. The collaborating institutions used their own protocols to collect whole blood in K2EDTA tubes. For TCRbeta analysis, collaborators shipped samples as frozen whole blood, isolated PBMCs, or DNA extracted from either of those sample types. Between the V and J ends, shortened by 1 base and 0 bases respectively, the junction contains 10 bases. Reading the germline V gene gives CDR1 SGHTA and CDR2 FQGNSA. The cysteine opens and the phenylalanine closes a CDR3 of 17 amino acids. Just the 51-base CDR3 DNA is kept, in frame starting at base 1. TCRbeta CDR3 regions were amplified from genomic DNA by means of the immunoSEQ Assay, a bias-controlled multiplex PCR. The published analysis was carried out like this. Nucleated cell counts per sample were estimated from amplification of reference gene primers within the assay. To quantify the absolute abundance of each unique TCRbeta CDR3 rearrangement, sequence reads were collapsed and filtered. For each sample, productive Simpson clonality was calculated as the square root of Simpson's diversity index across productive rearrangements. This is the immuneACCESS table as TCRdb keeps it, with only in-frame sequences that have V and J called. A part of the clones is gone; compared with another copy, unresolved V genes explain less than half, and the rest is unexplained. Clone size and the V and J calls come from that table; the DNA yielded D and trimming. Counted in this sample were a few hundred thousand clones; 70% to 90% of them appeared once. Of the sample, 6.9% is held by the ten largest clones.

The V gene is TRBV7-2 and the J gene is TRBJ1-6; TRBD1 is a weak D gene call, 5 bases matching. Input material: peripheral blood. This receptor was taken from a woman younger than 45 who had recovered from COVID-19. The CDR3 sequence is CASSLGQRSSYNSPLHF. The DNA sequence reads TGTGCCAGCAGCTTAGGACAGAGAAGCTCCTATAATTCACCCCTCCACTTT.